The 8 T cell receptor beta chains below all came from one sample that was sequenced in a study of blood T cell repertoires in COVID-19. Clones were read by immunoSEQ multiplex PCR, and TCRdb kept only the in-frame ones, dropping some. The table lists under 35,000 clones, roughly 85% of them singletons. The sample consisted of peripheral blood. The receptors derive from a human donor in a cohort sampled during active COVID-19.

The V and J genes are TRBV7-2 and TRBJ1-3; the D is unclear. Germline CDR1 and CDR2: SGHTA and FQGNSA. The V gene lost 4 bases and the J gene lost 4 bases, with 14 bases spanning the gap. There are 15 residues in the CDR3. Here the CDR3 DNA reads TGTGCCAGCAGCTCGAACGCCGGGATGGGAAACACCATATATTTT. Encoded protein: CASSSNAGMGNTIYF.

This clone was recorded only once. The rearrangement links TRBV12-3 or TRBV12-4 to TRBJ2-7, with TRBD1 identical over 12 bases. The V segment lost 7 bases and the J segment 5 bases; nucleotides outside the gene matches: 3. The CDR3 contains 13 residues. The CDR3, as DNA: TGTGCCAGCACCGGGACAGGGGGCCACGAGCAGTACTTC. Its translation is CASTGTGGHEQYF.

V usage is TRBV29-1 and J usage is TRBJ2-1; 11 nucleotides align to TRBD1. V lost 6 bases and J lost 4; bases outside the gene matches: 5. The germline V gene has CDR1 SQVTM and CDR2 ANQGSEA. The length of the CDR3 is 14 residues. This chain's CDR3 is CSVGGQGAYNEQFF. The CDR3 region has the DNA TGCAGCGTGGGAGGACAGGGGGCATACAATGAGCAGTTCTTC.

This rearrangement joins TRBV28 to TRBJ1-5, with D tentatively TRBD1 (5 bases). CDR1 and CDR2 (germline): MDHEN, SYDVKM. V was clipped by 1 base and J by 0 bases, with 10 bases between them. This CDR3 is built from 16 residues. The CDR3 region has the DNA TGTGCCAGCAGTTTATCAACAGGAGTTAGCAATCAGCCCCAGCATTTT. Translation: CASSLSTGVSNQPQHF.

The chain joins TRBV4-1 to TRBJ1-3; weak D call: TRBD1 (6 bases). The CDR3 loop spans 17 amino acids. V lost 4 bases to trimming and J lost 2 bases, with 18 bases between them. Per germline, CDR1 MGHRA and CDR2 YSYEKL. CDR3: CASSLTWGGQPGNTIYF. CDR3 coding DNA: TGCGCCAGCAGCCTTACGTGGGGGGGGCAACCTGGAAACACCATATATTTT.

This chain connects TRBV28 to TRBJ2-7; D may be TRBD2 (5 bases). Between the trimmed V and J ends, which lost 7 bases and 7 bases, there was a span of 20 bases. Germline-derived CDR1 and CDR2 are MDHEN and SYDVKM. The CDR3 covers 14 residues. DNA of the CDR3: TGTGCCAGCAACACAACCCCGGACTCAAAAGAGCAGTACTTC. Translating it yields CASNTTPDSKEQYF.

V is TRBV27 and J is TRBJ2-7; TRBD2 matches at 7 bases. CDR3 length equals 14 residues. Per germline, CDR1 MNHEY and CDR2 SMNVEV (reference sequence). V shed 8 bases, J shed 6 bases, and the junction held 13 bases outside the gene matches. The CDR3 DNA is TGTGCCAGCGCCACCCGGGAGGAGGGGCCCGAGCAGTACTTC. Its protein is CASATREEGPEQYF.

The chain employs TRBV6-5 and TRBJ2-2; D not resolved. V was cut by 0 bases and J by 5 bases, with 7 bases left in between. The germline gives CDR1 MNHEY, CDR2 SVGAGI. The CDR3 is 14 residues long. Here the CDR3 DNA reads TGTGCCAGCAGTTACTCCTATAATACCGGGGAGCTGTTTTTT. This codes for CASSYSYNTGELFF.